This TCR beta chain appears in the sequencing data of a study of tumor-infiltrating lymphocytes in primary liver carcinoma (dated by TCRdb to between 2016 and 2019). In terms of the full investigation: Between November 2015 and 2016, a few patients in China with histopathologically diagnosed primary liver carcinoma had surgical resection. Hepatocellular carcinoma (four) or combined HCC and intrahepatic cholangiocarcinoma (one) was present in the five patients, who were three men and two women aged 30 to 69 years. The tumors of the five patients were staged as T1-T3 N0M0, with maximum diameters ranging from roughly 4.2 to 11 cm. Roughly 3.65 to 7.13 million productive TCRbeta reads were obtained per sample, and no significant difference in read depth was found between tissue types. TCRbeta repertoire sequencing, expression microarrays and whole-exome sequencing were combined in the study across five regions of each liver tumor, with adjacent normal tissue and blood also included. A total of approximately 35 specimens from 5 patients, comprising some 25 tumor regions, 5 adjacent noncancerous liver tissues and 5 peripheral blood samples, were covered by TCRbeta repertoire sequencing. High reproducibility was observed for the technical replicate repertoires, with mean shared-clone rates approximately 0.9 and correlation coefficients above 0.95. Broader findings and caveats from the paper: Because only the TCR beta chain was sequenced and unpaired alpha chains were not captured, true repertoire diversity is likely underestimated. With just five patients in the study, the authors point out that the findings should be validated in a larger study. The top 250 clones made up a significantly larger repertoire fraction in tumors than in blood (p = 0.039). Since the samples were bulk and unsorted, there was no way to compare CD4+ and CD8+ T cell repertoires. Consistent with antigen-driven expansion, pairs of tumor regions showed higher repertoire overlap (mean around 36%) than either tumor-adjacent pairs (roughly 17%) or tumor-blood pairs (approximately 14%).

Blood RNA was extracted from unsorted whole blood with TRIzol reagent; germline DNA came from the DNeasy Blood & Tissue kit. Patients had chronic HBV infection and were treatment-naive at sampling. Approximately 4 milliliters of peripheral blood were collected into K2EDTA tubes before surgery. Starting from approximately 460 ng total RNA, TCRbeta-specific cDNA was produced by reverse transcription with a constant-region primer and ProtoScript II reverse transcriptase. Construction of the TCRbeta libraries relied on three nested rounds of multiplex PCR, following a slightly modified ARM-PCR procedure. Each of the first two PCR rounds ran for approximately 11 cycles and used multiplex TRBV1-TRBV30 forward primers together with a Cbeta reverse primer. Sample barcodes and Illumina adapters were added in a final 25-cycle PCR with Deep VentR polymerase. Before sequencing, amplicons of 200-500 bp were purified from gel using a QIAquick gel extraction kit. An Illumina HiSeq 2500 was used to sequence the TCRbeta amplicons, generating 250-bp paired-end reads. On the study's bioinformatics: To recover full CDR3 sequences, reads were quality-trimmed using Trimmomatic v0.33 and paired reads were then merged using FLASH v1.2.11. V, D and J germline segments were assigned to the rearranged TCRbeta sequences using MiGEC v1.2.1b. Clonotype statistics and Shannon-Wiener diversity indices were computed with VDJtools v1.0.0. Except for diversity analysis, only each sample's 250 most abundant clonotypes were used in subsequent analyses to reduce sampling bias. The raw public reads went through TCRdb reprocessing: fastp at Q25, MiXCR clone calling, in-frame beta chains kept. A single entry per CDR3 protein holds the most common genes and DNA from its merged rows. These V and J calls originate from TCRdb's pipeline instead of the authors' own analysis. For this sample there are 300,000 to 400,000 distinct CDR3 sequences; about 65% appear just once. The top ten clones comprise about 6% of the sample.

This clonotype was observed a handful of times. The target of this receptor is not known. No base quality values were provided; no much bigger clone lies one nucleotide off. From cysteine to phenylalanine, the CDR3 is 17 amino acids long. The only DNA kept is the CDR3, 51 bases in frame from the first base. CDR1 and CDR2 were assigned from the germline V gene as SGHRS and YFSETQ. Trimming costs V 2 bases and J 0 bases, and their ends lie 17 bases apart. Sequencing was done on a sample of peripheral blood. The sequence was collected from a man aged 35 to 55 with primary liver carcinoma and hepatitis B virus infection. The rearrangement joined TRBV5-1 to TRBJ1-1; the best D guess is TRBD1, with 6 bases matching. The DNA reads TGCGCCAGCAGCTTTGGATTGTCAGGGGCAATGAACACTGAAGCTTTCTTT. This is translated as CASSFGLSGAMNTEAFF.